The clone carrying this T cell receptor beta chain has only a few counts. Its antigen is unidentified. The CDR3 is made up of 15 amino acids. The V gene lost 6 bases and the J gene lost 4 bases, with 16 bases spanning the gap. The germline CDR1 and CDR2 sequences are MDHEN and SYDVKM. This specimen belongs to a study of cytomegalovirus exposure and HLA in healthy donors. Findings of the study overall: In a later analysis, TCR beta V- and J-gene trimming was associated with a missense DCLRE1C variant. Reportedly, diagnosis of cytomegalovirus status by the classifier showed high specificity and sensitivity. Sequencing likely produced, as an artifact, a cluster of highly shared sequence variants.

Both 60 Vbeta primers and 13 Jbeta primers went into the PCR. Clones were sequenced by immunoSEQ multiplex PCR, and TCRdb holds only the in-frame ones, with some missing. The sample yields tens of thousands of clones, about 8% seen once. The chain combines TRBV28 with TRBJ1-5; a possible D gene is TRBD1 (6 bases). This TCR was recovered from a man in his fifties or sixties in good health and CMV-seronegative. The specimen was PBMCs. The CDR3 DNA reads TGTGCCAGCAGCTCCAGGGGAAAGTTTAATCAGCCCCAGCATTTT. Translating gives CASSSRGKFNQPQHF. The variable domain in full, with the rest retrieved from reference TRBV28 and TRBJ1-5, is DVKVTQSSRYLVKRTGEKVFLECVQDMDHENMFWYRQDPGLGLRLIYFSYDVKMKEKGDIPEGYSVSREKKERFSLILESASTNQTSMYLCASSSRGKFNQPQHFGDGTRLSIL.